The 28 T cell receptor beta chains given below trace back to one sample, sequenced in a study of CD8 T cells in Susac syndrome. A quantity of about 0.45 to 1 ug RNA underwent reverse transcription using random hexamers. MiXCR, run by TCRdb on the immunoSEQ multiplex PCR reads, gives a single entry per CDR3 protein. The data hold about 140,000 distinct CDR3 sequences, with 90% to 95% observed a single time. The sequenced sample was CD4+ T cells from PBMCs. The receptors here all came from a human donor with multiple sclerosis.

The rearrangement uses TRBV20-1 and TRBJ2-2, with 12 bases that match TRBD1. The CDR3 is 16 amino acids. J was trimmed by 5 bases and V by 3 bases; bases with no gene match: 7. CDR1 and CDR2 (germline): DFQATT, SNEGSKA (reference sequence). The CDR3 here is CSASIGTGGKTGELFF. CDR3 DNA sequence: TGCAGTGCTAGTATTGGGACAGGGGGCAAAACCGGGGAGCTGTTTTTT.

V usage is TRBV5-4 and J usage is TRBJ1-1, with 8 bases fitting TRBD1. The junction had 2 bases not matched to a gene; V was cut back by 0 bases and J by 4 bases. CDR1 and CDR2 (germline): SGHNT, YYREEE (reference sequence). The CDR3 runs 14 residues. The CDR3 protein is CASSLAGTGTEAFF. As DNA, the CDR3 is TGTGCCAGCAGCTTGGCCGGGACAGGCACTGAAGCTTTCTTT.

This chain uses TRBV7-3 with TRBJ1-6; possible D gene TRBD1, 6 bases. The CDR3 runs 14 residues. Germline-derived CDR1 and CDR2 are SGHTA and FQGTGA. Deletions cut 4 bases from V and 6 bases from J, with 10 bases between. The CDR3, as DNA: TGTGCCAGCAGCTCCCGGACAGTTAATTCACCCCTCCACTTT. This gives the protein CASSSRTVNSPLHF.

The chain combines TRBV27 with TRBJ1-6, with D perhaps matching TRBD1 (5 bases). The CDR3 contains 15 residues. Between the trimmed V and J ends, which lost 6 bases and 3 bases, there was a span of 12 bases. The germline CDR1 and CDR2 sequences are MNHEY and SMNVEV (reference sequence). For the CDR3, the DNA is TGTGCCAGCAGGTTAACAGGACTCTATAATTCACCCCTCCACTTT. This gives the protein CASRLTGLYNSPLHF.

The chain links TRBV7-8 to TRBJ2-5, with 11 bases fitting TRBD2. V lost 4 bases, J lost 9 bases, and 22 bases stayed unmatched. Germline V gives CDR1 SGHVS, CDR2 FQNEAQ. This CDR3 has 19 residues. The chain's CDR3 is CASSYTPRGSGGAGRAQYF. CDR3 DNA sequence: TGTGCCAGCAGCTATACCCCCAGAGGTAGCGGGGGGGCCGGTAGAGCCCAGTACTTC.

This chain connects TRBV20-1 to TRBJ2-3, with 7 bases identical to TRBD2. The CDR3 consists of 15 residues. The germline gives CDR1 DFQATT, CDR2 SNEGSKA (reference sequence). V dropped 4 bases and J dropped 1; count of bases not matched to a gene: 8. The DNA for the CDR3 is TGCAGTGCTAAACTTCCGGGACTACGCACAGATACGCAGTATTTT. This codes for CSAKLPGLRTDTQYF.

The chain links TRBV9 to TRBJ2-1; perhaps D is TRBD1 or TRBD2 (5 bases each). The CDR3 has 14 residues. Looked up from germline, CDR1 is SGDLS and CDR2 is YYNGEE. V lost 4 bases and J 3 bases, leaving 11 bases between the germline ends. CDR3 nucleotide sequence: TGTGCCAGCAGCATGGGACGGAACTACAATGAGCAGTTCTTC. It is translated as CASSMGRNYNEQFF.

The J gene is TRBJ2-1, the V gene TRBV19; D unresolved. The germline V gene has CDR1 LNHDA and CDR2 SQIVND (reference sequence). The CDR3 spans 12 residues. Trimming removed 5 bases from V and 12 bases from J, with 14 bases in between. CDR3 loop: CASSQSRGSQFF. CDR3 sequence (DNA): TGTGCCAGTAGTCAGAGTCGAGGCTCGCAGTTCTTC.

As for this clonotype: Germline and junction disagree at one end, which may indicate a read error. The chain employs TRBV20-1 and TRBJ1-2; 7 bases map to TRBD1. The CDR3 consists of 12 residues. The germline V gene encodes CDR1 DFQATT and CDR2 SNEGSKA (reference sequence). The chain's CDR3 is CSAGDRDRGYTF. CDR3 nucleotides: TGCAGTGCTGGAGACAGGGATCGTGGCTACACCTTC.

V is TRBV28 and J is TRBJ1-2; maybe TRBD1 (5 bases). The CDR3 consists of 17 residues. The V gene's germline CDR1 is MDHEN and CDR2 SYDVKM. V was cut by 2 bases and J by 0 bases, with 16 bases left in between. CDR3 protein: CASSLIPAGPSNYGYTF. The CDR3 DNA is TGTGCCAGCAGTTTAATCCCTGCGGGGCCTTCTAACTATGGCTACACCTTC.

This clonotype appeared a single time. The V and J genes are TRBV6-5 and TRBJ2-1, with 9 nucleotides matching TRBD1. The germline V gene has CDR1 MNHEY and CDR2 SVGAGI. The CDR3 runs 14 residues. V dropped 6 bases and J dropped 9; count of bases not matched to a gene: 9. CDR3 loop: CASSRDRDVGEQFF. CDR3 nucleotides: TGTGCCAGCAGCCGGGACAGGGACGTTGGTGAGCAGTTCTTC.

The CDR3 DNA is TGCAGTGCTAGAGGGGTGGGCCCGGTGAGGGAAGCTTTCTTT. Translation: CSARGVGPVREAFF. The gene calls are TRBV20-1 and TRBJ1-1; D is uncertain. Germline CDR1 and CDR2: DFQATT and SNEGSKA (reference sequence). The ends were cut back, 1 base at V and 8 bases at J, with 17 bases in the middle. There are 14 residues in the CDR3.

This chain joins TRBV28 and TRBJ1-2, with 7 bases identical to TRBD1. Germline CDR1 is MDHEN and CDR2 is SYDVKM. J was trimmed by 5 bases and V by 3 bases; bases with no gene match: 3. The length of the CDR3 is 13 residues. CDR3 in amino acids: CASSFGTAYGYTF. The CDR3 coding sequence is TGTGCCAGCAGTTTCGGGACAGCTTATGGCTACACCTTC.

This chain joins TRBV30 and TRBJ2-7, with D tentatively TRBD2 (5 bases). The V gene's germline CDR1 is GTSNPN and CDR2 SVGIG (reference sequence). This CDR3 spans 14 amino acids. Deletions cut 3 bases from V and 5 bases from J, with 17 bases between. CDR3 region: CAWRPSASGNEQYF. CDR3 bases: TGTGCCTGGAGGCCCTCGGCCTCCGGGAACGAGCAGTACTTC.

This chain connects TRBV20-1 to TRBJ1-1; D is uncertain. CDR1 is DFQATT and CDR2 is SNEGSKA in the germline V gene (reference sequence). V lost 4 bases and J 4 bases, leaving 4 bases between the germline ends. There are 10 residues in the CDR3. In DNA form, the CDR3 reads TGCAGTGCTAAGGGCACTGAAGCTTTCTTT. Translating gives CSAKGTEAFF.

This rearrangement joins TRBV20-1 to TRBJ2-4; D not certain. This CDR3 contains 15 residues. The germline gives CDR1 DFQATT, CDR2 SNEGSKA (reference sequence). V lost 0 bases and J 0 bases, leaving 9 bases between the germline ends. The DNA for the CDR3 is TGCAGTGCTAGAGATAGCCTAGTAGCCAAAAACATTCAGTACTTC. Translating gives CSARDSLVAKNIQYF.

This clonotype was detected once. This chain uses TRBV30 with TRBJ2-7, with TRBD2 identical over 8 bases. The CDR3 extends over 13 amino acids. V was pared by 7 bases and J by 3 bases, with 8 bases of the junction left unmatched. Germline assignment: CDR1 GTSNPN and CDR2 SVGIG (reference sequence). CDR3 DNA sequence: TGTGCCTCGGACCGGGGGACTAGCTACGAGCAGTACTTC. Amino acids: CASDRGTSYEQYF.

The gene calls are TRBV30 and TRBJ2-3; the match to TRBD2 covers 9 bases. The CDR3 covers 16 residues. CDR1 is GTSNPN and CDR2 is SVGIG in the germline V gene (reference sequence). Trimming removed 0 bases from V and 2 bases from J; junction bases left unmatched: 6. The CDR3 DNA sequence: TGTGCCTGGAGTGTGCCCAGCGGGGGGCCCACAGATACGCAGTATTTT. Residues: CAWSVPSGGPTDTQYF.

The chain is built from TRBV12-3 or TRBV12-4 and TRBJ1-5; unclear D gene. The V end lost 5 bases, the J end lost 2 bases, and 10 bases lay between the germline ends. This CDR3 is built from 14 residues. The CDR3 loop reads CASSRAMGNQPQHF. The CDR3 DNA reads as TGTGCCAGCAGTAGGGCGATGGGCAATCAGCCCCAGCATTTT.

The gene calls are TRBV7-2 and TRBJ2-1; TRBD2 is a possible D gene (7 bases). Looked up from germline, CDR1 is SGHTA and CDR2 is FQGNSA. Trimming left V 1 base short and J 4 bases short, with 14 bases between. This CDR3 is 16 amino acids long. The DNA of the CDR3 is TGTGCCAGCAGCTTAGTTCGAGGGGGGGCTTACAATGAGCAGTTCTTC. The encoded protein is CASSLVRGGAYNEQFF.

The CDR3 loop is CASSVGIQETQYF. CDR3 bases: TGTGCCAGCAGCGTTGGGATCCAAGAGACCCAGTACTTC. The chain is built from TRBV9 and TRBJ2-5, with D hard to call. Germline lookup yields CDR1 SGDLS and CDR2 YYNGEE. This CDR3 comprises 13 residues. Trimming removed 2 bases from V and 1 base from J, with 6 bases in between.

V is TRBV20-1 and J is TRBJ1-5; 7 nucleotides line up with TRBD1. Germline CDR1 reads DFQATT; CDR2 reads SNEGSKA (reference sequence). The CDR3 contains 13 residues. Trimming removed 4 bases from V and 7 bases from J; junction bases left unmatched: 7. For the CDR3, the DNA is TGCAGTGCTACTGGACAGGTAATACAGCCCCAGCATTTT. Translation gives CSATGQVIQPQHF.

V and J are TRBV15 and TRBJ1-1; TRBD1 matches at 8 bases. The CDR3 runs 14 residues. From germline, CDR1 is LNHNV and CDR2 YYDKDF (reference sequence). V was pared by 6 bases and J by 6 bases, with 9 bases of the junction left unmatched. The CDR3 DNA reads as TGTGCCACCAGAAACCGACAGGGGTCGGCTGAAGCTTTCTTT. Protein product: CATRNRQGSAEAFF.

For the CDR3, the DNA is TGTGCCAGCAGTTTATCCCCCCGGGCAGGGGCACCCTACGAGCAGTACTTC. Encoded protein: CASSLSPRAGAPYEQYF. The chain employs TRBV28 and TRBJ2-7; D may be TRBD1 (6 bases). V was cut by 1 base and J by 2 bases, with 18 bases left in between. CDR3 length: 17 amino acids. Per the germline V gene, CDR1 is MDHEN and CDR2 is SYDVKM.

The V gene is TRBV2, the J gene TRBJ2-1, with 9 bases lining up with TRBD2. CDR3 size: 15 residues. Germline CDR1 SNHLY, CDR2 FYNNEI. V dropped 6 bases and J dropped 7; count of bases not matched to a gene: 10. The CDR3 nucleotides read TGTGCCAGCAGGAAGGCTAGCGGGATGGGGAATGAGCAGTTCTTC. Its translation: CASRKASGMGNEQFF.

The chain joins TRBV9 to TRBJ2-7, with TRBD1 matching over 7 bases. Unmatched junction bases numbered 2, after V lost 0 bases and J lost 2 bases. Germline V gives CDR1 SGDLS, CDR2 YYNGEE. CDR3 length: 14 amino acids. The CDR3 sequence is CASSVAQGAYEQYF. The DNA for the CDR3 is TGTGCCAGCAGCGTAGCTCAGGGGGCCTACGAGCAGTACTTC.

The chain joins TRBV25-1 to TRBJ2-6; D remains ambiguous. The CDR3 contains 12 residues. V was clipped by 8 bases and J by 3 bases, with 5 bases between them. Germline lookup yields CDR1 MGHDK and CDR2 SYGVNS. The CDR3 DNA reads TGTGCCAGCTCGTATGGGGCCAACGTCCTGACTTTC. The encoded protein is CASSYGANVLTF.

The chain combines TRBV27 with TRBJ2-1; no clear D. The V end lost 5 bases, the J end lost 4 bases, and 18 bases lay between the germline ends. Germline V gene sequence: CDR1 MNHEY, CDR2 SMNVEV (reference sequence). This CDR3 is built from 16 residues. CDR3 in amino acids: CASSIGLIRPYNEQFF. Here the CDR3 DNA reads TGTGCCAGCAGTATAGGTCTAATCCGGCCTTACAATGAGCAGTTCTTC.